The 18 T cell receptor beta chains given below trace back to one sample, sequenced in a study of cytomegalovirus exposure and HLA in healthy donors. The PCR made use of 60 Vbeta and 13 Jbeta primers. Assay: immunoSEQ multiplex PCR; the TCRdb copy retains only in-frame clones and omits some. This sample has 100,000 to 150,000 clones; 81% occur once, and the top ten carry approximately 1.1%. The sequencing input was PBMCs. All receptors come from a woman aged 30 to 39 in good health and CMV-seronegative.

The rearrangement joins TRBV6-5 to TRBJ1-5; D may be TRBD1 (6 bases). This CDR3 region has 14 residues. Germline CDR1 MNHEY, CDR2 SVGAGI. Deletions cut 5 bases from V and 2 bases from J, with 10 bases between. The CDR3 bases are TGTGCCAGCAGTCTCCGACAGGGCAATCAGCCCCAGCATTTT. Encoded protein: CASSLRQGNQPQHF.

In this sample, this clone turned up a few times. J is TRBJ1-1 and V is TRBV11-2; 7 positions agree with TRBD1. The CDR3 consists of 15 residues. Trimming at V came to 1 base and at J to 4 bases, leaving 6 bases not matched to a gene. Per germline, CDR1 SGHAT and CDR2 FQNNGV. CDR3 nucleotide sequence: TGTGCCAGCAGCTTAGCTGGAGGGGGCCTCACTGAAGCTTTCTTT. It is translated as CASSLAGGGLTEAFF.

This sequence joins TRBV6-1 and TRBJ1-6, with TRBD1 matching over 7 bases. The CDR3 length is 15 residues. Germline V gene data show CDR1 as MNHNS and CDR2 as SASEGT. The V gene end was trimmed by 7 bases and the J gene end by 3 bases; junction bases not matched to a gene: 6. CDR3 sequence (DNA): TGTGCCAGCACTGGGGACAGTAACTATAATTCACCCCTCCACTTT. Encoded protein: CASTGDSNYNSPLHF.

The V and J genes are TRBV19 and TRBJ1-2; 9 bases agree with TRBD1. Germline CDR1 reads LNHDA; CDR2 reads SQIVND (reference sequence). The CDR3 sequence is 16 residues long. The trim removed 7 bases at V and 10 bases at J, leaving 19 bases unmatched. CDR3 in DNA: TGTGCCAGTAAGGAAGGGACAGGGCCCCGAGTTCGTGACTACACCTTC. Protein sequence: CASKEGTGPRVRDYTF.

The chain uses TRBV2 and TRBJ1-5; a weak D match, TRBD1 (5 bases). Germline V lookup: CDR1 SNHLY, CDR2 FYNNEI. The CDR3 extends over 14 amino acids. V was cut by 5 bases and J by 6 bases, with 14 bases left in between. This CDR3 is CASSRESGGQPQHF. CDR3 nucleotide sequence: TGTGCCAGCAGTCGGGAGTCCGGGGGTCAGCCCCAGCATTTT.

The chain employs TRBV11-2 and TRBJ2-7; a possible D gene is TRBD1 (6 bases). V lost 2 bases to trimming and J lost 6 bases, with 8 bases between them. Germline V gene data show CDR1 as SGHAT and CDR2 as FQNNGV. The CDR3 runs to 12 residues. Here the CDR3 DNA reads TGTGCCAGCAGCTTAACGACAGGCGAGCAGTACTTC. Translated, it gives CASSLTTGEQYF.

The sample holds one count of this clone. The chain links TRBV19 to TRBJ1-3; TRBD1 agrees at 7 bases. This CDR3 has 14 residues. V shed 10 bases and J 2 bases; nucleotides not matched to a gene: 8. Germline V lookup: CDR1 LNHDA, CDR2 SQIVND (reference sequence). This CDR3 reads CATLEGAAGNTIYF. Here the CDR3 DNA reads TGTGCCACCCTGGAGGGGGCGGCTGGAAACACCATATATTTT.

The CDR3 loop reads CASSLRAGVAGGKTGELFF. In DNA, the CDR3 is TGTGCCAGCAGCTTAAGGGCTGGGGTAGCGGGAGGGAAAACCGGGGAGCTGTTTTTT. The rearrangement links TRBV7-2 to TRBJ2-2; 11 bases fit TRBD2. CDR3 length: 19 residues. Trimming at V came to 2 bases and at J to 5 bases, leaving 13 bases not matched to a gene. CDR1 SGHTA and CDR2 FQGNSA come from the germline V gene.

The rearrangement joins TRBV12-5 to TRBJ1-6; D not certain. This CDR3 comprises 18 residues. V shed 0 bases and J shed 1 base, with 13 bases lying between them. Germline V gene lookup returns CDR1 LGHNT and CDR2 FRNRAP. Written as DNA, the CDR3 is TGTGCTAGTGGTTTGGTACTGGGCAGTGATTCCTATAATTCACCCCTCCACTTT. Translated, it gives CASGLVLGSDSYNSPLHF. Complete variable domain (other parts from reference TRBV12-5 and TRBJ1-6): DARVTQTPRHKVTEMGQEVTMRCQPILGHNTVFWYRQTMMQGLELLAYFRNRAPLDDSGMPKDRFSAEMPDATLATLKIQPSEPRDSAVYFCASGLVLGSDSYNSPLHFGNGTRLTVT.

The chain uses TRBV4-2 and TRBJ2-1, with 11 bases matching TRBD2. V gave up 0 bases and J gave up 8 bases; unmatched junction bases: 6. The V gene's germline CDR1 is LGHNA and CDR2 YNFKEQ. The CDR3 loop spans 16 amino acids. CDR3: CASSQEPSGGYYEQFF. The CDR3 DNA sequence: TGTGCCAGCAGCCAAGAGCCTAGCGGGGGGTATTATGAGCAGTTCTTC.

The chain carries TRBV10-1 and TRBJ2-1; 15 bases map to TRBD2. The CDR3 runs to 15 residues. Trimming removed 3 bases from V and 9 bases from J; junction bases left unmatched: 3. Germline V gene data show CDR1 as WNHNN and CDR2 as SYGVQD (reference sequence). The CDR3 nucleotides read TGCGCCAGCAGTGAACCGGGACTAGCGGGGGGTGAGCAGTTCTTC. This translates into CASSEPGLAGGEQFF.

This chain joins TRBV18 and TRBJ2-7, with TRBD2 identical over 7 bases. CDR3 size: 15 residues. V lost 6 bases, J lost 1 base, and 9 bases stayed unmatched. Germline V gene data show CDR1 as KGHSH and CDR2 as LQKENI. The CDR3 sequence: CASSVGEGISYEQYF. CDR3 DNA: TGTGCCAGCTCTGTCGGGGAGGGGATTTCCTACGAGCAGTACTTC.

CDR3 bases: TGTGCCAGCTCACCACCGAGTCAGGGAACTGAAGCTTTCTTT. Its translation: CASSPPSQGTEAFF. The V gene is TRBV18, the J gene TRBJ1-1, with D possibly TRBD1 on 5 matching bases. The V end was cut by 0 bases, the J end by 5 bases, with 10 bases between. Per the germline V gene, CDR1 is KGHSH and CDR2 is LQKENI. The CDR3 sequence is 14 residues long.

The rearrangement uses TRBV19 and TRBJ1-4; TRBD1 is a possible D gene (5 bases). Germline V gene sequence: CDR1 LNHDA, CDR2 SQIVND (reference sequence). This CDR3 is 15 amino acids long. Deletions cut 4 bases from V and 2 bases from J, with 11 bases between. The chain's CDR3 is CASSSGTATNEKLFF. For the CDR3, the DNA is TGTGCCAGTAGTAGCGGGACGGCGACTAATGAAAAACTGTTTTTT. Drawing the rest from reference TRBV19 and TRBJ1-4, the complete variable domain is DGGITQSPKYLFRKEGQNVTLSCEQNLNHDAMYWYRQDPGQGLRLIYYSQIVNDFQKGDIAEGYSVSREKKESFPLTVTSAQKNPTAFYLCASSSGTATNEKLFFGSGTQLSVL.

The V gene is TRBV18, the J gene TRBJ2-5; 13 bases match TRBD2. Germline loops: CDR1 KGHSH, CDR2 LQKENI. The CDR3 covers 15 residues. V shed 4 bases and J 5 bases; nucleotides not matched to a gene: 4. The CDR3 sequence: CASSLGLAGIETQYF. The CDR3 DNA follows: TGTGCCAGCTCACTGGGACTAGCGGGAATCGAGACCCAGTACTTC.

The chain uses TRBV9 and TRBJ1-1, with D maybe TRBD1 (5 bases). Germline V CDR1 and CDR2: SGDLS, YYNGEE. The CDR3 consists of 14 residues. Trimming shortened V by 7 bases and J by 0 bases, and 13 bases separated the two germline ends. The CDR3 bases are TGTGCCAGCGGGACCTCGGGGGTGAACACTGAAGCTTTCTTT. It yields the protein CASGTSGVNTEAFF.

The rearrangement joins TRBV7-6 to TRBJ2-1, with 7 bases identical to TRBD2. Germline values: CDR1 SGHVS, CDR2 FNYEAQ. V shed 5 bases, J shed 8 bases, and the junction held 6 bases outside the gene matches. The CDR3 consists of 13 residues. For the CDR3, the DNA is TGTGCCAGCAGCGCCGGACTAGTCCATGAGCAGTTCTTC. Residues: CASSAGLVHEQFF. The full variable domain, rest sourced from reference TRBV7-6 and TRBJ2-1, is GAGVSQSPRYKVTKRGQDVALRCDPISGHVSLYWYRQALGQGPEFLTYFNYEAQQDKSGLPNDRFSAERPEGSISTLTIQRTEQRDSAMYRCASSAGLVHEQFFGPGTRLTVL.

The chain recombines TRBV19 with TRBJ2-7, with a weak D call TRBD1 (5 bases). The CDR3 is 12 residues long. The V end lost 1 base, the J end lost 4 bases, and 5 bases lay between the germline ends. Germline V gene lookup returns CDR1 LNHDA and CDR2 SQIVND (reference sequence). CDR3 region: CASSIAGYEQYF. The CDR3 DNA reads as TGTGCCAGTAGTATAGCAGGGTACGAGCAGTACTTC.